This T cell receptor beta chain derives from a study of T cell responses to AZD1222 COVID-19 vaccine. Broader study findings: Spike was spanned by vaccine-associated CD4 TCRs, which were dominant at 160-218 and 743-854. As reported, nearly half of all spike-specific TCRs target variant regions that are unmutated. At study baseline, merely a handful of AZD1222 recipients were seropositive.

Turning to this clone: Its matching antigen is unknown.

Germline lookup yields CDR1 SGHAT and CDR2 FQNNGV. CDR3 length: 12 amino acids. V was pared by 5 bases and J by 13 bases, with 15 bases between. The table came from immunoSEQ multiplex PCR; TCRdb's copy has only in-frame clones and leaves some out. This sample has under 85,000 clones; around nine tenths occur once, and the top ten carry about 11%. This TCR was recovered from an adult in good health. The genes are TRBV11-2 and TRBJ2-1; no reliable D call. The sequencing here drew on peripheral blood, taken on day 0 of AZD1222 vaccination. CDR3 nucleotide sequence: TGTGCCAGCAGCCCACCCGGGTCCCCACAGTTCTTC. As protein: CASSPPGSPQFF.